These 20 T cell receptor beta chains were all obtained from the same sample, sequenced in a study of T cell responses to AZD1222 COVID-19 vaccine. Libraries were prepared by immunoSEQ multiplex PCR; TCRdb keeps only in-frame clonotypes and omits some of them. Seen here are some 160,000 clones, 88% observed once, and the top ten hold around 5.5%. Source: peripheral blood, taken on day 0 of AZD1222 vaccination. The receptors originated from an adult in good health.

The chain is built from TRBV11-2 and TRBJ1-1, with a tentative D call TRBD1 (5 bases). The CDR3 loop spans 13 amino acids. CDR1 is SGHAT and CDR2 is FQNNGV in the germline V gene. V shed 4 bases and J shed 7 bases, with 13 bases lying between them. The CDR3, as DNA: TGTGCCAGCAGCTCATGGGGTCAGGGTGAAGCTTTCTTT. This gives the protein CASSSWGQGEAFF. Looking up the rest from reference TRBV11-2 and TRBJ1-1 gives the full variable domain: EAGVAQSPRYKIIEKRQSVAFWCNPISGHATLYWYQQILGQGPKLLIQFQNNGVVDDSQLPKDRFSAERLKGVDSTLKIQPAKLEDSAVYLCASSSWGQGEAFFGQGTRLTVV.

The chain recombines TRBV6-1 with TRBJ1-5, with D hard to call. V dropped 2 bases and J dropped 2 bases, with 4 bases sitting between them. The germline CDR1 and CDR2 sequences are MNHNS and SASEGT. The CDR3 runs to 13 residues. CDR3 sequence (DNA): TGTGCCAGCAGTGAAAATGGCAATCAGCCCCAGCATTTT. It yields the protein CASSENGNQPQHF.

The chain is built from TRBV7-8 and TRBJ1-1; D ambiguous. The CDR3 has 15 residues. The germline gives CDR1 SGHVS, CDR2 FQNEAQ. V lost 0 bases, J lost 3 bases, and 11 bases lay in between. CDR3 sequence: CASSLARIADTEAFF. The CDR3, as DNA: TGTGCCAGCAGCTTAGCGCGAATAGCTGACACTGAAGCTTTCTTT.

V and J are TRBV27 and TRBJ2-2; D perhaps matches TRBD2 (5 bases). The germline V and J ends were trimmed by 1 base and 2 bases, with 11 bases remaining between them. Per germline, CDR1 MNHEY and CDR2 SMNVEV (reference sequence). The CDR3 has 16 amino acids. The CDR3 loop reads CASSLWRLDNTGELFF. The CDR3 DNA reads TGTGCCAGCAGTTTATGGAGGTTGGATAACACCGGGGAGCTGTTTTTT.

This rearrangement joins TRBV24-1 to TRBJ1-2; D may be TRBD1 (6 bases). The CDR3 totals 14 residues. Looked up from germline, CDR1 is KGHDR and CDR2 is SFDVKD. V was shortened by 2 bases and J by 4 bases, with 10 bases between the two germline ends. The CDR3, as DNA: TGTGCCACCAGTGATTCTGGGGGCCCCTATGGCTACACCTTC. As protein: CATSDSGGPYGYTF.

The chain combines TRBV19 with TRBJ1-1, with D perhaps matching TRBD1 (6 bases). The CDR3 has 14 residues. CDR1 is LNHDA, CDR2 SQIVND, per germline (reference sequence). V was clipped by 7 bases and J by 8 bases, with 20 bases between them. CDR3 loop: CASNEGVEFLEAFF. CDR3 coding DNA: TGTGCCAGTAATGAGGGGGTCGAATTCCTCGAAGCTTTCTTT.

V is TRBV6-2 or TRBV6-3 and J is TRBJ2-3; D assignment may be TRBD1 or TRBD2 (5 bases each). Germline lookup yields CDR1 MNHEY and CDR2 SVGEGT. This CDR3 contains 16 residues. With 5 bases removed from V and 0 bases from J, the gap between germline ends came to 15 bases. The CDR3 DNA reads TGTGCCAGCAGTGCTTATTCCGGGGCTAGCACAGATACGCAGTATTTT. It translates to CASSAYSGASTDTQYF.

The chain uses TRBV28 and TRBJ1-1; the D gene is possibly TRBD1 (5 bases). The CDR3 contains 16 residues. Germline V CDR1 and CDR2: MDHEN, SYDVKM. V lost 6 bases to trimming and J lost 5 bases, with 22 bases between them. As DNA, the CDR3 is TGTGCCAGCAGCACAACCCCCGGGGCGCGAGAGACTGAAGCTTTCTTT. Residues: CASSTTPGARETEAFF.

V is TRBV19 and J is TRBJ1-2, with D possibly being TRBD1 (6 bases). V lost 7 bases to trimming and J lost 6 bases, with 15 bases between them. The CDR3 is 13 amino acids. Germline values: CDR1 LNHDA, CDR2 SQIVND (reference sequence). CDR3 coding DNA: TGTGCCAGTACCGGACAGATGTCCCATGGCTACACCTTC. Its translation is CASTGQMSHGYTF.

This clone was picked up one time. The gene calls are TRBV7-9 and TRBJ1-4, with a tentative D call TRBD1 (5 bases). The CDR3 runs 14 residues. The germline gives CDR1 SEHNR, CDR2 FQNEAQ (reference sequence). With 8 bases removed from V and 5 bases from J, the gap between germline ends came to 15 bases. The CDR3 DNA is TGTGCCAGCGGGGGGACCGGTGGGAATGAAAAACTGTTTTTT. Its translation: CASGGTGGNEKLFF.

The rearrangement uses TRBV6-5 and TRBJ2-1, with D possibly being TRBD2 (5 bases). Germline assignment: CDR1 MNHEY and CDR2 SVGAGI. Trimming removed 4 bases at V and 7 bases at J, with 17 bases between. The CDR3 contains 15 residues. The CDR3 DNA is TGTGCCAGCAGTTTAACTAGAGGGAGCACGAATGAGCAGTTCTTC. Encoded protein: CASSLTRGSTNEQFF.

The chain joins TRBV27 to TRBJ2-4; D is possibly TRBD1 (5 bases). The CDR3 is 15 amino acids. Germline CDR1 is MNHEY and CDR2 is SMNVEV (reference sequence). V was pared by 6 bases and J by 2 bases, with 14 bases between. CDR3 region: CASSPSGFSKNIQYF. DNA of the CDR3: TGTGCCAGCAGCCCCTCAGGGTTCTCCAAAAACATTCAGTACTTC.

V usage is TRBV2 and J usage is TRBJ1-5; D ambiguous. Trimming removed 3 bases from V and 0 bases from J, with 6 bases in between. The germline gives CDR1 SNHLY, CDR2 FYNNEI. CDR3 length equals 14 residues. DNA for the CDR3: TGTGCCAGCAGTGATTCAGGTAGCAATCAGCCCCAGCATTTT. The encoded protein is CASSDSGSNQPQHF.

The J gene is TRBJ1-2, the V gene TRBV12-3 or TRBV12-4, with D uncertain. This CDR3 is built from 12 residues. V was trimmed by 7 bases and J by 8 bases, leaving 14 bases between them. As DNA, the CDR3 is TGTGCCAGCAACCAGTGGGCCGGAGGCTACACCTTC. Translation: CASNQWAGGYTF.

DNA for the CDR3: TGTGCCAGCAGCCAGGCCTGGGACAGGGGGTTGAACACTGAAGCTTTCTTT. It is translated as CASSQAWDRGLNTEAFF. The chain joins TRBV4-2 to TRBJ1-1; the match to TRBD1 covers 11 bases. This CDR3 comprises 17 residues. The V segment lost 3 bases and the J segment 0 bases; nucleotides outside the gene matches: 6. Germline loops: CDR1 LGHNA, CDR2 YNFKEQ.

The rearrangement links TRBV19 to TRBJ2-3; D assignment may be TRBD1 or TRBD2 (5 bases each). V was cut by 3 bases and J by 0 bases, with 16 bases left in between. The length of the CDR3 is 17 residues. Germline CDR1 LNHDA, CDR2 SQIVND (reference sequence). CDR3 sequence reads: CASSMYSGTASTDTQYF. The CDR3 nucleotides are TGTGCCAGTAGTATGTATTCCGGGACCGCTAGCACAGATACGCAGTATTTT.

This chain connects TRBV6-1 to TRBJ1-2; D is undetermined. Germline V CDR1 and CDR2: MNHNS, SASEGT. CDR3 length: 14 residues. V was trimmed by 1 base and J by 5 bases, leaving 11 bases between them. DNA of the CDR3: TGTGCCAGCAGTGAAGGTCCCCGAGGATATGGCTACACCTTC. Translation: CASSEGPRGYGYTF.

The chain has TRBV7-2 and TRBJ2-5, with D perhaps TRBD1 (7 bases). V dropped 5 bases and J dropped 5 bases, with 15 bases sitting between them. The CDR3 contains 14 residues. In germline, CDR1 is SGHTA, CDR2 FQGNSA. The CDR3 DNA follows: TGTGCCAGCAGCCTCGGAGGGGGCTGGGAGACCCAGTACTTC. Its translation: CASSLGGGWETQYF.

The V call is TRBV5-8, the J call TRBJ2-1, with 9 bases identical to TRBD2. The CDR3 has 16 residues. With V trimmed by 5 bases and J by 1 base, 7 bases remained unmatched. CDR1 SGHTS and CDR2 YDEGEE come from the germline V gene. DNA of the CDR3: TGTGCCAGCAGTCTTATAGCGGGAGCGTCCTACAATGAGCAGTTCTTC. Translating it yields CASSLIAGASYNEQFF.

The V call is TRBV7-2, the J call TRBJ2-7; the match to TRBD2 covers 10 bases. Germline CDR1 reads SGHTA; CDR2 reads FQGNSA. Trimming took 8 bases from V and 1 from J; bases not matched to a gene: 8. The CDR3 is 15 residues long. This chain's CDR3 is CASEGASGRSYEQYF. The DNA for the CDR3 is TGTGCCAGCGAGGGGGCTAGCGGGAGATCCTACGAGCAGTACTTC.